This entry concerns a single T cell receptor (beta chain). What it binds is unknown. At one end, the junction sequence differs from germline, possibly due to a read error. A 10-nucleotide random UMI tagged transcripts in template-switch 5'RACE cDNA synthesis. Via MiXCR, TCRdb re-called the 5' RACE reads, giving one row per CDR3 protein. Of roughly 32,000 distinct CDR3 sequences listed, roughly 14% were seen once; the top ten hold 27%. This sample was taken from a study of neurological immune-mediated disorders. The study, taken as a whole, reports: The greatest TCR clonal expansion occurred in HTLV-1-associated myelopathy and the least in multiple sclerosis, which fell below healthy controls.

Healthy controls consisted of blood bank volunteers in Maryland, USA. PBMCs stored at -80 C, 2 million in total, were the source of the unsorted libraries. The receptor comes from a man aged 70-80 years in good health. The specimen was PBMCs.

The CDR3 reads CVSSLFQGTGHTF. The CDR3 nucleotides are TGTGTCAGCAGCCTCTTCCAGGGGACTGGCCACACCTTC. This chain links TRBV7-3 with TRBJ1-2; D might be TRBD1 (6 bases). CDR1 SGHTA and CDR2 FQGTGA come from the germline V gene. The CDR3 contains 13 residues.